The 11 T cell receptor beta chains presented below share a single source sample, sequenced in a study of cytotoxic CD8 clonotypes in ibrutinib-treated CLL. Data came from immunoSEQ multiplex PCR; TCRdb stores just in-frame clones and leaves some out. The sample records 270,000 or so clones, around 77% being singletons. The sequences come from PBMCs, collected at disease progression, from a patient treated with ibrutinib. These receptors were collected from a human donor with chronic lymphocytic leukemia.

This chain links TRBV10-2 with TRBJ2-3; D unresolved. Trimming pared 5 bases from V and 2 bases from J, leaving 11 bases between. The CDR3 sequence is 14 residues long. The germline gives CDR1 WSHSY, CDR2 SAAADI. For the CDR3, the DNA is TGCGCCAGCAGTTGGGCGGTATCCACAGATACGCAGTATTTT. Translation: CASSWAVSTDTQYF.

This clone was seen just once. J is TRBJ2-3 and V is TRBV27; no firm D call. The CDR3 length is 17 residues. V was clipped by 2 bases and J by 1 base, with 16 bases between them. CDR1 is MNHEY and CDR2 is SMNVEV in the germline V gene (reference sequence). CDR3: CASSLDGPPSGTDTQYF. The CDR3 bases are TGTGCCAGCAGTTTAGACGGCCCGCCTAGTGGCACAGATACGCAGTATTTT.

The CDR3 DNA reads TGTGCCAGCAGCCCTGGGGGCTGGGGGGCCCAGTACTTC. Its translation is CASSPGGWGAQYF. V gene TRBV5-6 combines with J gene TRBJ2-5, with D tentatively TRBD1 or TRBD2 (6 bases each). V dropped 4 bases and J dropped 9 bases, with 16 bases sitting between them. The CDR3 sequence is 13 residues long. CDR1 and CDR2 (germline): SGHDT, YYEEEE. The entire variable domain, with the rest obtained from reference TRBV5-6 and TRBJ2-5, is as follows: DAGVTQSPTHLIKTRGQQVTLRCSPKSGHDTVSWYQQALGQGPQFIFQYYEEEERQRGNFPDRFSGHQFPNYSSELNVNALLLGDSALYLCASSPGGWGAQYFGPGTRLLVL.

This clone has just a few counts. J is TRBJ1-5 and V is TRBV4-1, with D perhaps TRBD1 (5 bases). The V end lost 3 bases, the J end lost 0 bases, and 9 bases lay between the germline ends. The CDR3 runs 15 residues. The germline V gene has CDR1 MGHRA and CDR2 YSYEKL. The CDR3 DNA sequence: TGCGCCAGCAGCCACAGACAGTATAGCAATCAGCCCCAGCATTTT. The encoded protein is CASSHRQYSNQPQHF.

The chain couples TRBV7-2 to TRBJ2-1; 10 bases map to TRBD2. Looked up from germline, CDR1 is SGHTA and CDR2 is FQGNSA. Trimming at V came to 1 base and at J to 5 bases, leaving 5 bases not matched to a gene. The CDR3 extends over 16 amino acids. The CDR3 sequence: CASSLVRLAGDNEQFF. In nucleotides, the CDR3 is TGTGCCAGCAGCTTAGTTCGTCTAGCGGGGGACAATGAGCAGTTCTTC. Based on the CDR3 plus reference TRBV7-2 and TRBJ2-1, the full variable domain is GAGVSQSPSNKVTEKGKDVELRCDPISGHTALYWYRQSLGQGLEFLIYFQGNSAPDKSGLPSDRFSAERTGGSVSTLTIQRTQQEDSAVYLCASSLVRLAGDNEQFFGPGTRLTVL.

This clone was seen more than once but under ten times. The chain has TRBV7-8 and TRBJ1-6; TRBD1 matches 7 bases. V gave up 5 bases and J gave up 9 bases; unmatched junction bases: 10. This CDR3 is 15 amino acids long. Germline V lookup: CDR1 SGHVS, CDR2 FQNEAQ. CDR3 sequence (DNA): TGTGCCAGCAGCCCCATGGGTGACAGGGTTTCACCCCTCCACTTT. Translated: CASSPMGDRVSPLHF.

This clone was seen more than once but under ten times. The CDR3 is CASSLEGGANTGELFF. CDR3 bases: TGTGCCAGCAGCTTAGAAGGGGGAGCGAACACCGGGGAGCTGTTTTTT. The chain has TRBV11-2 and TRBJ2-2; a weak D match, TRBD1 (6 bases). The ends were cut back, 0 bases at V and 0 bases at J, with 8 bases in the middle. Germline loops: CDR1 SGHAT, CDR2 FQNNGV. This CDR3 is 16 amino acids long.

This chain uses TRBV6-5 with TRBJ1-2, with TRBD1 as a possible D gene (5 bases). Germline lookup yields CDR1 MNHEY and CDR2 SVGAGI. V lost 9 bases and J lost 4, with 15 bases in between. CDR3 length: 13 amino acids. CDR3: CASWRGSPYGYTF. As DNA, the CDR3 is TGTGCCAGTTGGCGGGGGTCACCCTATGGCTACACCTTC.

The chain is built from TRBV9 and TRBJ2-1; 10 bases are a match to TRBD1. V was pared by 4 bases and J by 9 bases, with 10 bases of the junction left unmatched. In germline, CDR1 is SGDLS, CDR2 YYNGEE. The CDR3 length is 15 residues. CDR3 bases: TGTGCCAGCAGCCTGTCGGGACAGGGGTGGGGTGAGCAGTTCTTC. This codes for CASSLSGQGWGEQFF. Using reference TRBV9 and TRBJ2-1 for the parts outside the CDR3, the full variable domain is DSGVTQTPKHLITATGQRVTLRCSPRSGDLSVYWYQQSLDQGLQFLIQYYNGEERAKGNILERFSAQQFPDLHSELNLSSLELGDSALYFCASSLSGQGWGEQFFGPGTRLTVL.

CDR3 region: CSVARGIVYEQYF. CDR3 coding DNA: TGCAGCGTAGCCAGGGGAATCGTCTACGAGCAGTACTTC. The chain couples TRBV29-1 to TRBJ2-7; possible D gene TRBD1, 6 bases. Germline-derived CDR1 and CDR2 are SQVTM and ANQGSEA. Trimming removed 6 bases from V and 3 bases from J, with 15 bases in between. This CDR3 has 13 residues.

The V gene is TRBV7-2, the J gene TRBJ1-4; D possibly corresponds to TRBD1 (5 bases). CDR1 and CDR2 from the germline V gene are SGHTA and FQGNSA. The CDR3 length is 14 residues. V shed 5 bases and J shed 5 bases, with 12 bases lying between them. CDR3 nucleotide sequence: TGTGCCAGCAGCCGGGACGTAAACAATGAAAAACTGTTTTTT. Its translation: CASSRDVNNEKLFF.